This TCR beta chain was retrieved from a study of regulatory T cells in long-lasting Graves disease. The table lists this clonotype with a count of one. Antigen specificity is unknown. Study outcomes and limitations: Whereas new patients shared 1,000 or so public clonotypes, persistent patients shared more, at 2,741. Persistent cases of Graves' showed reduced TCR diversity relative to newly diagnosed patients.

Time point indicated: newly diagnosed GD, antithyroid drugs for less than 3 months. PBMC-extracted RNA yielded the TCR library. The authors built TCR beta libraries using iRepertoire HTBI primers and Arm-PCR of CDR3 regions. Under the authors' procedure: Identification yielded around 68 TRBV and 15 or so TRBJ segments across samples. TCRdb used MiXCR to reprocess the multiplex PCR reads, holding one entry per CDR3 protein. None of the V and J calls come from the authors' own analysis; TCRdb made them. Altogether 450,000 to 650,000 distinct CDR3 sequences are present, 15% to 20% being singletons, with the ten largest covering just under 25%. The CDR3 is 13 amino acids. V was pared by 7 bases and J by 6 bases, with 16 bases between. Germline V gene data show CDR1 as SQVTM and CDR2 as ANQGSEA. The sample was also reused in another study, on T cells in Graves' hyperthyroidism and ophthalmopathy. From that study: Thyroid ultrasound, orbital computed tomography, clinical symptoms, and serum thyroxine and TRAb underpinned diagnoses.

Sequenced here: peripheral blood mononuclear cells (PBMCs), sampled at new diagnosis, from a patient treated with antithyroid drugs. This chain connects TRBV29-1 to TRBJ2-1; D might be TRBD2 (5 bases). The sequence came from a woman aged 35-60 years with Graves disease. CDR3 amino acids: CSAGWVRPNEQFF. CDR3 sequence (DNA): TGCAGCGCGGGATGGGTACGGCCCAATGAGCAGTTCTTC.